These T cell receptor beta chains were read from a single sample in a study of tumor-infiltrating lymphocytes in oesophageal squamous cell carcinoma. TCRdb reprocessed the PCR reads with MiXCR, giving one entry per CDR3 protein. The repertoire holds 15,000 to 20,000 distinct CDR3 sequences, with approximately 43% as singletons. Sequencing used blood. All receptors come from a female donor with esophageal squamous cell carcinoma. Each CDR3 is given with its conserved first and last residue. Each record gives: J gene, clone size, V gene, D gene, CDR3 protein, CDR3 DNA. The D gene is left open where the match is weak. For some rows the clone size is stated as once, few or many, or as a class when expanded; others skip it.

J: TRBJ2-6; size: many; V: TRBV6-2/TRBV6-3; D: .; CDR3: CASSPSGALWLHLRF; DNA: .
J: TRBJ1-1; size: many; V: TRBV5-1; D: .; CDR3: CASNSQGSMNTEAFF; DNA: TGCGCCAGCAATTCCCAGGGATCCATGAACACTGAAGCTTTCTTT
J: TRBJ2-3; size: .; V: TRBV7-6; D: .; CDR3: CASSSPAERGAGTATDTQYF; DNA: TGTGCCAGCAGCTCACCCGCAGAGAGGGGGGCCGGGACCGCCACAGATACGCAGTATTTT
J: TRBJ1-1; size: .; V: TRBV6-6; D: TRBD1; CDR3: CASRNRGRTEAFF; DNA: TGTGCCAGCAGAAACAGGGGGCGGACTGAAGCTTTCTTT
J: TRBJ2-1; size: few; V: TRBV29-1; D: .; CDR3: CSVEPGVPVIDEQFF; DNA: TGCAGCGTTGAACCCGGAGTTCCCGTGATCGATGAGCAGTTCTTC
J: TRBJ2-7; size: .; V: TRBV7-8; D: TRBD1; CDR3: CASSRTGQERYEQYF; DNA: TGTGCCAGCAGCAGAACCGGACAGGAACGGTACGAGCAGTACTTC
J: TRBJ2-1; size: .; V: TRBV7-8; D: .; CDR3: CASSLDGNEQFF; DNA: TGTGCCAGCAGCTTAGATGGGAATGAGCAGTTCTTC
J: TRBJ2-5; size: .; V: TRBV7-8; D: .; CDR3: CASSLGGQIQETQYF; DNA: TGTGCCAGCAGCTTAGGTGGACAAATCCAAGAGACCCAGTACTTC
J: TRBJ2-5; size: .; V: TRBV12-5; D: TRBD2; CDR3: CASGSGLAGGYNEQYF; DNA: TGTGCTAGTGGTTCCGGACTAGCGGGAGGATACAATGAGCAGTACTTC
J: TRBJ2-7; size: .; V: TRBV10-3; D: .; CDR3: CAISERLLAYEQYF; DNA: TGTGCCATCAGTGAGCGGTTACTTGCCTACGAGCAGTACTTC
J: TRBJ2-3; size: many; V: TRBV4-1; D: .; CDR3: CASSQVGAAGTDTQYF; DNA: TGCGCCAGCAGCCAAGTAGGGGCCGCTGGCACAGATACGCAGTATTTT
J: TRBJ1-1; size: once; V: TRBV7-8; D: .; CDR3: CASSLVGVNTEAFF; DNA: TGTGCCAGCAGCTTAGTGGGGGTGAACACTGAAGCTTTCTTT
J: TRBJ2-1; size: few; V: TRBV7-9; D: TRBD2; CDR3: CASSSREIWSNEQFF; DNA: TGTGCCAGCAGCTCGCGGGAGATCTGGTCCAATGAGCAGTTCTTC
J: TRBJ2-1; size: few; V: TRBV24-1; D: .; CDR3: CATSDNSANYNEQFF; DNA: TGTGCCACCAGTGATAATAGCGCGAACTACAATGAGCAGTTCTTC
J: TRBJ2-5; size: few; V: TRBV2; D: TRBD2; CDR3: CASMTSGSNEQYF; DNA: TGTGCCAGCATGACTAGCGGGAGTAATGAGCAGTACTTC
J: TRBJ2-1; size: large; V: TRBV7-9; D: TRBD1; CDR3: CASSSGTGVQNEQFF; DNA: TGTGCCAGCAGCTCCGGGACAGGGGTCCAGAATGAGCAGTTCTTC
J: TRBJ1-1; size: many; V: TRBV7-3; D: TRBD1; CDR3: CASSLSRGTEAFF; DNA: TGTGCCAGCAGCTTATCCAGGGGGACTGAAGCTTTCTTT
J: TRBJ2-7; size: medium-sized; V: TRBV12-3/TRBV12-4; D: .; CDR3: CASSRGGQHYEQYF; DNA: TGTGCCAGCAGCCGCGGGGGACAGCACTACGAGCAGTACTTC
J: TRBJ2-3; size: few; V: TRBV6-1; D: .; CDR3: CASSEEAGGTDTQYF; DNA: TGTGCCAGCAGTGAAGAGGCTGGGGGCACAGATACGCAGTATTTT
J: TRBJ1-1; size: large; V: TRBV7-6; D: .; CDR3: CASSSVGDTEAFF; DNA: TGTGCCAGCAGCTCCGTTGGGGACACTGAAGCTTTCTTT
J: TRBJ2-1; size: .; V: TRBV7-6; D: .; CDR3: CASSFFQEADNEQFF; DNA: TGTGCCAGCAGCTTCTTCCAGGAGGCTGACAATGAGCAGTTCTTC
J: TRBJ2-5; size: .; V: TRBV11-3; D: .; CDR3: CASSSDRETQYF; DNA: TGTGCCAGCAGCTCGGACCGGGAGACCCAGTACTTC
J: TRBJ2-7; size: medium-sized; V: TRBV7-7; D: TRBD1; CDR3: CASSRGTGNEQYF; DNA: TGTGCTAGCAGCCGCGGGACAGGGAACGAGCAGTACTTC
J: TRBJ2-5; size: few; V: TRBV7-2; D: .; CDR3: CASSLGTRQETQYF; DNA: TGTGCCAGCAGCTTAGGGACGCGACAAGAGACCCAGTACTTC
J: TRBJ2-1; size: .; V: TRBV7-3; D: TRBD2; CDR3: CASSYSSGGLGGEQFF; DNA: TGTGCCAGCAGCTACTCTAGCGGGGGACTAGGGGGAGAGCAGTTCTTC
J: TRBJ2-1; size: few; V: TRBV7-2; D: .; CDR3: CASSPGLPVYNEQFF; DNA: TGTGCCAGCAGCCCTGGACTACCTGTGTACAATGAGCAGTTCTTC
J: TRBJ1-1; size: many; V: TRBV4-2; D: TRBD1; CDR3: CASSQGQGDGGFEAFF; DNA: TGTGCCAGCAGCCAAGGACAGGGCGACGGGGGGTTTGAAGCTTTCTTT
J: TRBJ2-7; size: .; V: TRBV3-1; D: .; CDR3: CASSQGGLGQAYEQYF; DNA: TGTGCCAGCAGTCAAGGGGGGCTGGGTCAGGCCTACGAGCAGTACTTC
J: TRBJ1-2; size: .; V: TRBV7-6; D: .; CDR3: CASSFSGDGYTF; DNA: TGTGCCAGCAGCTTCAGCGGGGATGGCTACACCTTC
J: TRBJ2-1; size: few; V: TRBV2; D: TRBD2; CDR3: CASSEGPAGVREQFF; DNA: TGTGCCAGCAGTGAAGGCCCAGCGGGAGTACGAGAGCAGTTCTTC
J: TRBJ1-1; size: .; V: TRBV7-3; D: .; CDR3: CASSRLRDTEAFF; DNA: TGTGCCAGCAGCAGACTCAGGGACACTGAAGCTTTCTTT
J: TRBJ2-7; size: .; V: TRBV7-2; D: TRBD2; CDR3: CASRGVHGSPLHF; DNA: TGTGCCAGCCGGGGGGTCCATGGTTCACCCCTCCACTTC
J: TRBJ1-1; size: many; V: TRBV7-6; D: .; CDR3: CASSPREAGWSEAFF; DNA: TGTGCCAGCAGCCCCCGAGAGGCGGGATGGAGTGAAGCTTTCTTT
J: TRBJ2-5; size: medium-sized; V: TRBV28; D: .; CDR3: CASSTLGQQETQYF; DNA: TGTGCCAGCAGTACACTCGGACAGCAAGAGACCCAGTACTTC
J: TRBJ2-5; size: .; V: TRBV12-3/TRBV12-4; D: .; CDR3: CASSLRREKGETQYF; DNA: TGTGCCAGCAGTTTAAGGAGGGAAAAAGGAGAGACCCAGTACTTC
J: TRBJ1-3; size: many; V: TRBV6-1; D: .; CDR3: CASADLTSGNTIYF; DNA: TGTGCCAGCGCGGACTTGACTTCTGGAAACACCATATATTTT
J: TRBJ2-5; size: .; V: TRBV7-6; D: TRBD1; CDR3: CASSPGQGAGETQYF; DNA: TGTGCCAGCAGCCCGGGACAGGGGGCAGGAGAGACCCAGTACTTC
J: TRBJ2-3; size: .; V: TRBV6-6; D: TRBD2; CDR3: CASSRGLAGGSSTDTQYF; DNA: TGTGCCAGCAGTAGGGGACTAGCGGGGGGGTCTAGCACAGATACGCAGTATTTT